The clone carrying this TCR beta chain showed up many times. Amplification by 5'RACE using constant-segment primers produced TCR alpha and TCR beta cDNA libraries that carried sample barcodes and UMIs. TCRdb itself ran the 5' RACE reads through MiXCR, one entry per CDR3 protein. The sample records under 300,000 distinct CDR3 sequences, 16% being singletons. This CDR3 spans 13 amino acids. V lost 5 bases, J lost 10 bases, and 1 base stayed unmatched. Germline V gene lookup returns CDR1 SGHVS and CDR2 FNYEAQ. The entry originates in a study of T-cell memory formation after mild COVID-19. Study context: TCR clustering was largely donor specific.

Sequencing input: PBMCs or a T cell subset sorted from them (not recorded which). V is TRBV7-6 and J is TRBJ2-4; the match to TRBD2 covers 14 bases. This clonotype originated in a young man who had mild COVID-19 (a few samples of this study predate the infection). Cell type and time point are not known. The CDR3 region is CASSGLAGGIQYF. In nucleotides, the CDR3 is TGTGCCAGCAGCGGACTAGCGGGGGGTATTCAGTACTTC.